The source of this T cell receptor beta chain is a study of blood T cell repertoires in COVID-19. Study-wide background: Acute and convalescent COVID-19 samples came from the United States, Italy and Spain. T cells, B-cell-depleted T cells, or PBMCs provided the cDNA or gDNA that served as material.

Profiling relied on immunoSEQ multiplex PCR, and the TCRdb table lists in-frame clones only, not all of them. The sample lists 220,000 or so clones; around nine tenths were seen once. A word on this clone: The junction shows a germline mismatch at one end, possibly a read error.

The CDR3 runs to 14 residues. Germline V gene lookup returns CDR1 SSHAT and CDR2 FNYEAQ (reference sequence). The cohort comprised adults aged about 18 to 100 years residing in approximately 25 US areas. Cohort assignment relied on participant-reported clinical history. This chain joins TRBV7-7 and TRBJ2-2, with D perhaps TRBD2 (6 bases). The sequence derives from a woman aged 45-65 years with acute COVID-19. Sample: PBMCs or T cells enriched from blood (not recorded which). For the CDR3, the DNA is TGTGCTAGCAGTAGCGGTCCGAACACCGGGGAGCTGTTTTTT. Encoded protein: CASSSGPNTGELFF.